The rows below give T cell receptor beta chains drawn from one sample of a study of blood T cell repertoires in COVID-19. Profiling relied on immunoSEQ multiplex PCR, and the TCRdb table lists in-frame clones only, not all of them. Of under 400,000 clones listed, 90% were seen once; the top ten hold about 7%. The sequencing sample was made of peripheral blood. The receptors were sampled from a man younger than 35 with active or convalescent COVID-19. Each CDR3 is given with its conserved first and last residue. Each record gives: V gene, clone size, D gene, J gene, CDR3 protein, CDR3 DNA. The D gene is left open where the match is weak. Expanded clones get a size class; other rows say once, few or many, or leave the size out.

V: TRBV7-3
size: -
D: -
J: TRBJ2-2
CDR3: CASSRDIQTGELFF
DNA: TGTGCCAGCAGCCGGGACATCCAAACCGGGGAGCTGTTTTTT

V: TRBV28
size: once
D: TRBD2
J: TRBJ2-1
CDR3: CASFKRGGSYNEQFF
DNA: TGTGCCAGCTTTAAGCGGGGGGGATCCTACAATGAGCAGTTCTTC

V: TRBV12-3/TRBV12-4
size: -
D: TRBD2
J: TRBJ2-7
CDR3: CASSLVGGYEQYF
DNA: TGTGCCAGCAGTTTAGTGGGAGGGTACGAGCAGTACTTC

V: TRBV18
size: once
D: -
J: TRBJ1-2
CDR3: CASSPPVGSYGYTF
DNA: TGTGCCAGCTCACCACCGGTCGGTAGCTATGGCTACACCTTC

V: TRBV3-1/TRBV3-2
size: -
D: -
J: TRBJ1-6
CDR3: CASSQDLWAEGNNSPLHF
DNA: TGTGCCAGCAGCCAAGATCTGTGGGCAGAAGGAAATAATTCACCCCTCCACTTT

V: TRBV4-2
size: -
D: TRBD1
J: TRBJ1-6
CDR3: CASTQYSDRDNSPLHF
DNA: TGTGCCAGCACCCAATACTCAGACAGGGATAATTCACCCCTCCACTTT

V: TRBV9
size: -
D: -
J: TRBJ1-5
CDR3: CASFTRGQPQHF
DNA: TGTGCCAGCTTCACACGTGGTCAGCCCCAGCATTTT

V: TRBV27
size: -
D: -
J: TRBJ1-4
CDR3: CASSHPTGGQEKLFF
DNA: TGTGCCAGCAGTCACCCGACCGGGGGGCAAGAAAAACTGTTTTTT

V: TRBV18
size: -
D: TRBD1
J: TRBJ2-3
CDR3: CASQGQGTTDTQYF
DNA: TGTGCCAGCCAGGGACAGGGGACGACAGATACGCAGTATTTT

V: TRBV7-3
size: -
D: TRBD2
J: TRBJ2-1
CDR3: CASSFGLAGAGEQFF
DNA: TGTGCCAGCAGCTTCGGACTAGCGGGAGCAGGTGAGCAGTTCTTC

V: TRBV24-1
size: -
D: -
J: TRBJ1-2
CDR3: CATSQGAGYTF
DNA: TGTGCCACCAGTCAAGGGGCTGGCTACACCTTC

V: TRBV19
size: -
D: TRBD2
J: TRBJ2-2
CDR3: CASTPSGTSTGELFF
DNA: TGTGCCAGTACCCCTAGCGGGACGAGCACCGGGGAGCTGTTTTTT

V: TRBV7-6
size: -
D: TRBD1
J: TRBJ2-4
CDR3: CASSPYRGWGDIQYF
DNA: TGTGCCAGCAGCCCGTACAGGGGGTGGGGGGACATTCAGTACTTC

V: TRBV5-1
size: -
D: -
J: TRBJ1-6
CDR3: CASSLGQLGNSPLHF
DNA: TGCGCCAGCAGCTTAGGACAGCTAGGCAATTCACCCCTCCACTTT

V: TRBV9
size: -
D: -
J: TRBJ1-1
CDR3: CASSVAVEVVNTEAFF
DNA: TGTGCCAGCAGCGTAGCTGTTGAGGTGGTGAACACTGAAGCTTTCTTT

V: TRBV4-1
size: -
D: TRBD1
J: TRBJ2-7
CDR3: CASSHGTDSYEQYF
DNA: TGCGCCAGCAGCCACGGGACAGACTCCTACGAGCAGTACTTC

V: TRBV2
size: -
D: -
J: TRBJ2-1
CDR3: CASTRRNEQFF
DNA: TGTGCCAGCACCCGGAGGAATGAGCAGTTCTTC

V: TRBV19
size: -
D: TRBD1
J: TRBJ2-2
CDR3: CASRTGGTGDHGELFF
DNA: TGTGCCAGTAGAACAGGGGGGACAGGGGACCACGGGGAGCTGTTTTTT

V: TRBV10-3
size: -
D: TRBD1
J: TRBJ1-2
CDR3: CAISSPGQGMNGYTF
DNA: TGTGCCATCAGCTCTCCGGGACAGGGAATGAATGGCTACACCTTC

V: TRBV19
size: -
D: TRBD2
J: TRBJ2-7
CDR3: CATSAGASYEQYF
DNA: TGTGCGACCTCCGCGGGAGCGTCCTACGAGCAGTACTTC

V: TRBV7-8
size: -
D: -
J: TRBJ1-3
CDR3: CASSLEQSSGNTIYF
DNA: TGTGCCAGCAGCTTAGAACAGAGCTCTGGAAACACCATATATTTT

V: TRBV3-1/TRBV3-2
size: -
D: TRBD1
J: TRBJ2-3
CDR3: CASRDRASTDTQYF
DNA: TGTGCCAGCCGGGACAGGGCGAGCACAGATACGCAGTATTTT

V: TRBV11-1
size: -
D: TRBD1
J: TRBJ1-2
CDR3: CASSYRGSYGYTF
DNA: TGTGCCAGCAGCTACAGGGGAAGCTATGGCTACACCTTC

V: TRBV7-9
size: -
D: -
J: TRBJ2-1
CDR3: CASSSASSGEQFF
DNA: TGTGCCAGCAGCTCGGCCTCTTCGGGTGAGCAGTTCTTC

V: TRBV19
size: -
D: TRBD1
J: TRBJ1-5
CDR3: CASSPRDRDYSNQPQHF
DNA: TGTGCCAGTAGTCCCCGGGACAGAGATTATAGCAATCAGCCCCAGCATTTT

V: TRBV4-1
size: -
D: -
J: TRBJ2-7
CDR3: CASSQVEEITYEQYF
DNA: TGCGCCAGCAGCCAAGTTGAGGAGATAACCTACGAGCAGTACTTC

V: TRBV4-2
size: -
D: TRBD1
J: TRBJ1-3
CDR3: CASSQDRTGGPISGNTIYF
DNA: TGTGCCAGCAGCCAAGATAGGACAGGGGGCCCCATCTCTGGAAACACCATATATTTT

V: TRBV28
size: -
D: TRBD1
J: TRBJ1-2
CDR3: CASSSNRGLHGYTF
DNA: TGTGCCAGCAGTTCAAACAGGGGGCTGCATGGCTACACCTTC

V: TRBV15
size: -
D: TRBD2
J: TRBJ2-1
CDR3: CATSRMGTSGDEQFF
DNA: TGTGCCACCAGCAGAATGGGGACTAGCGGGGATGAGCAGTTCTTC